Listed below are T cell receptor beta chains from one sample, sequenced in a study of T cells in Graves' hyperthyroidism and ophthalmopathy. MiXCR, run by TCRdb on the multiplex PCR reads, gives a single entry per CDR3 protein. The sample shows 640,000 or so distinct CDR3 sequences, over 12% of them seen only once. Sequencing was performed on blood. All receptors come from a woman aged 18 to 35 with Graves' ophthalmopathy. Each CDR3 is given with its conserved first and last residue. The D gene is left open where the match is weak. Clone size is not always given. Where it is, it says once, few, many or a class for expanded clones.

V	size	J	D	DNA	CDR3
TRBV12-3/TRBV12-4	.	TRBJ2-7	TRBD1	TGTGCCAGCAGTTGGGGACAGGCTAGAGGGCAGTACTTC	CASSWGQARGQYF
TRBV9	few	TRBJ2-7	.	TGTGCCAGCAGCGTAGAAGCAGGGAGCTCCTACGAGCAGTACTTC	CASSVEAGSSYEQYF
TRBV20-1	many	TRBJ2-7	TRBD2	TGCAGTGCTAGAGATGGGGCGGGGGGAGTATCCTACGAGCAGTACTTC	CSARDGAGGVSYEQYF
TRBV6-2/TRBV6-3	.	TRBJ2-7	.	TGTGCCAGCAGTGGGAACGATAACGAGCAGTGCTTC	CASSGNDNEQCF
TRBV19	.	TRBJ1-2	TRBD1	TGTGCCAGTAGTATAGGGTTTAGAAGGACAGGCGGGTTCTATGGCTACACCTTC	CASSIGFRRTGGFYGYTF
TRBV20-1	.	TRBJ1-1	TRBD1	TGCAGCCCAGGGGGGAACACTGAAGCTTTCTTT	CSPGGNTEAFF
TRBV7-6	few	TRBJ2-1	.	TGTGCCAGCAGCCCTAGAGGAGGGGGCAATGAGCAGTTCTTC	CASSPRGGGNEQFF
TRBV10-3	many	TRBJ2-1	TRBD1	TGTGCCATCAGCCGGGACAGGGGGAACAATGAGCAGTTCTTC	CAISRDRGNNEQFF
TRBV11-2	.	TRBJ2-7	TRBD2	TGTGCCAGCAGCTTAGCCGCTAGCGGGACCCATTTCTCCTACGAGCAGTACTTC	CASSLAASGTHFSYEQYF
TRBV24-1	.	TRBJ2-1	.	TGTGCCACCAGTGATCTGGACAGCCTTTACTCCTACAATGAGCAGTTCTTC	CATSDLDSLYSYNEQFF
TRBV7-2	few	TRBJ2-1	.	TGTGCCAGCAGGGCCGGGACTTACAATGAGCAGTTCTTC	CASRAGTYNEQFF
TRBV20-1	many	TRBJ1-1	TRBD1	TGCAGTGCTAGGGCATGGGACAGGGTGTGGCTCACTGAAGCTTTCTTT	CSARAWDRVWLTEAFF
TRBV6-2/TRBV6-3	.	TRBJ2-1	TRBD2	TGTGCCAGCAGTTTTAGCGGGAAGTCTGATGAGCAGTTCTTC	CASSFSGKSDEQFF
TRBV10-3	many	TRBJ2-1	TRBD2	TGTGCCATCAGTGAGGCAACTAGCGGGAACTACAATGAGCAGTTCTTC	CAISEATSGNYNEQFF
TRBV29-1	many	TRBJ1-5	TRBD1	TGCAGCGTCTCAGGGGGCTCAGGCAATCAGCCCCAGCATTTT	CSVSGGSGNQPQHF
TRBV2	many	TRBJ1-4	.	TGTGCCAGCATGACAGGAGATAATGAAAAACTGTTTTTT	CASMTGDNEKLFF
TRBV29-1	few	TRBJ2-2	TRBD2	TGCAGCGTTGAACGGGGGGGCCCCGCTGGGGAGCTGTTTTTT	CSVERGGPAGELFF
TRBV27	many	TRBJ1-1	.	TGTGCCAGCAGTTTAAGCACCACAGGGAACACTGAAGCTTTCTTT	CASSLSTTGNTEAFF
TRBV20-1	many	TRBJ2-7	TRBD2	TGCAGTGCTAGAGGTAGCGGGGCCTTCTACGAGCAGTACTTC	CSARGSGAFYEQYF
TRBV4-2	.	TRBJ2-2	.	TGTGCCAGCAGCCATACAGGGGGGGGTACCGGGGAGCTGTTTTTT	CASSHTGGGTGELFF
TRBV4-1	few	TRBJ2-3	TRBD2	TGTGCCAGCTCACCACCGGTGGGACTAGCGCAAACGGGGCAAACAGATACGCAGTATTTT	CASSPPVGLAQTGQTDTQYF
TRBV12-3/TRBV12-4	many	TRBJ2-7	.	TGTGCCAGCAGTCTAACTAGGGGCTACGAGCAGTACTTC	CASSLTRGYEQYF
TRBV27	.	TRBJ2-7	TRBD2	TGTGCCAGCAGTTCCCTTCCCCGGACTAGCGGGAGTGTCTCCTACGAGCAGTACTTC	CASSSLPRTSGSVSYEQYF
TRBV7-9	.	TRBJ2-7	.	TGTGCCGGGGACGGAACCTACGAGCAGTACTTC	CAGDGTYEQYF
TRBV18	.	TRBJ1-5	TRBD1	TGTGCCAGCTCACCGACACAGGGGGCGAATCAGCCCCAGCATTTT	CASSPTQGANQPQHF
TRBV7-9	many	TRBJ1-1	.	TGTGCCAGCAGCCTGAGGAGTGATCCTGAAGCTTTCTTT	CASSLRSDPEAFF
TRBV28	many	TRBJ2-3	TRBD2	TGTGCCACCCTGTCTGACACTAGGGGAATACCGGGGGGTACGCAGTATTTT	CATLSDTRGIPGGTQYF
TRBV12-3/TRBV12-4	many	TRBJ2-6	.	TGTGCCAGCAGCCTAGGACAGCTGAACTCTGGGGCCAACGTCCTGACTTTC	CASSLGQLNSGANVLTF
TRBV12-3/TRBV12-4	.	TRBJ2-1	TRBD2	TGTGCCAGCAGACCGACTAGCGGGACCCTGAACCGCTCCTACAATGAGCAGTTCTTC	CASRPTSGTLNRSYNEQFF
TRBV9	.	TRBJ1-1	.	TGTGCCAGCAGCGCAAACAGGGCCGAGACTGAAGCTTTCTTT	CASSANRAETEAFF
TRBV11-3	.	TRBJ2-3	TRBD2	TGTGCCAGCAGCCCTACGGTAGCGGGAGATTACACAGATACGCAGTATTTT	CASSPTVAGDYTDTQYF
TRBV27	many	TRBJ2-1	.	TGTGCCAGCAGTTTATTCGCCTCCTACAATGAGCAGTTCTTC	CASSLFASYNEQFF
TRBV12-3/TRBV12-4	many	TRBJ1-3	.	TGTGCCAGCAGTTTAAATGCGGTGGCGGACAGCAGGAACACCATATATTTT	CASSLNAVADSRNTIYF
TRBV28	.	TRBJ2-7	TRBD1	TGTGCCAGCAGCCAACACTCTTGGACAGGGGTTACCGAGCAGTACTTC	CASSQHSWTGVTEQYF
TRBV4-1	.	TRBJ2-7	.	TGCGCCAGCAGCCAAGATCAAGTAGAAGTATACGAGCAGTACTTC	CASSQDQVEVYEQYF
TRBV10-3	many	TRBJ1-5	.	TGTGCCATCAGTGAGGATGCGGGCAATCAGCCCCAGCATTTT	CAISEDAGNQPQHF
TRBV24-1	few	TRBJ1-2	TRBD1	TGTGCCACCAGTGACGGGGACAGGGCAAACTATGGCTACACCTTC	CATSDGDRANYGYTF
TRBV2	many	TRBJ2-7	TRBD1	TGTGCCAGCAGTGGGGACAGGAGCTCCTACGAGCAGTACTTC	CASSGDRSSYEQYF
TRBV5-5	few	TRBJ2-7	TRBD1	TGTGCCAGCAGCTTCAGATACAGGGGCTTTTACGAGCAGTACTTC	CASSFRYRGFYEQYF
TRBV6-5	few	TRBJ1-2	.	TGTGCCAGCAGTTACTCGAGGCAGGGCTCTTTTTATGGCTACACCTTC	CASSYSRQGSFYGYTF
TRBV28	few	TRBJ1-5	.	TGTGCCAGCAGGATCAGGTTGTCACCGACAAATCAGCCCCAGCATTTT	CASRIRLSPTNQPQHF
TRBV4-2	few	TRBJ2-5	.	TGTGCCAGCAGCCACGGAGGGGTACGAGAGACCCAGTACTTC	CASSHGGVRETQYF
TRBV2	many	TRBJ2-1	.	TGTGCCAGCAGTGTACAGGGCGGTGAGCAGTTCTTC	CASSVQGGEQFF
TRBV30	.	TRBJ1-1	.	TGTGCCTGGAGTGTACTCGAGGATAAAGCTTTCTTT	CAWSVLEDKAFF
TRBV12-5	many	TRBJ2-1	.	TGTGCTAGTGGTTTGTTTCTAGGAAACAATGAGCAGTTCTTC	CASGLFLGNNEQFF
TRBV29-1	many	TRBJ1-2	.	TGCAGCGTTGAAACCAACCACTTCTATGGCTACACCTTC	CSVETNHFYGYTF
TRBV30	once	TRBJ1-5	.	TGTGCCTGGAGTCCCCCGGACAGAGAGCGGCAGCCCCAGCATTTT	CAWSPPDRERQPQHF
TRBV10-3	many	TRBJ1-2	.	TGTGCCATCAGTGAGTCGGCAGGCAGCGAAAGGAACTATGGCTACACCTTC	CAISESAGSERNYGYTF
TRBV28	many	TRBJ2-5	.	TGTGCCAGCAGTCTGCCGGGACTGCAAGAGACCCAGTACTTC	CASSLPGLQETQYF
TRBV9	many	TRBJ2-5	.	TGTGCCAGCAGCCGTGACTTGGAAGAGACCCAGTACTTC	CASSRDLEETQYF
TRBV11-2	.	TRBJ2-5	TRBD2	TGTGCCAGCAGCTTATTGTTGGACCCCATAGCGGGAGGCGGTGAGACCCAGTACTTC	CASSLLLDPIAGGGETQYF